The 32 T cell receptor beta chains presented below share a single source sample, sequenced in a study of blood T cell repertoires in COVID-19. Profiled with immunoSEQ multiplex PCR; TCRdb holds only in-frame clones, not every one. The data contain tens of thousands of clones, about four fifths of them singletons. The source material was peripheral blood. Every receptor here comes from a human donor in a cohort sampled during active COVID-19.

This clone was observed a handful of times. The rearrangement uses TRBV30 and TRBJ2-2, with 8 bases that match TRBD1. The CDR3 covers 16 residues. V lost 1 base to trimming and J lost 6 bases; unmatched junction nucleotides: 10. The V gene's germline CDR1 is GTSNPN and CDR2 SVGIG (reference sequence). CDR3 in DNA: TGTGCCTGGAGTGCAACGTTAGGACAGGGACCCGGGGAGCTGTTTTTT. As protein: CAWSATLGQGPGELFF. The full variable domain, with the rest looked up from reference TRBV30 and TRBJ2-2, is SQTIHQWPATLVQPVGSPLSLECTVEGTSNPNLYWYRQAAGRGLQLLFYSVGIGQISSEVPQNLSASRPQDRQFILSSKKLLLSDSGFYLCAWSATLGQGPGELFFGEGSRLTVL.

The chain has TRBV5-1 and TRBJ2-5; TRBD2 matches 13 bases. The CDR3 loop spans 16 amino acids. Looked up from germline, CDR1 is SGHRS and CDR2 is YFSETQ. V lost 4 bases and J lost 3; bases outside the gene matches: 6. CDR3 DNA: TGCGCCAGCAGCCCCGGCGGACTAGCGGGGGAAGAGACCCAGTACTTC. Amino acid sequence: CASSPGGLAGEETQYF.

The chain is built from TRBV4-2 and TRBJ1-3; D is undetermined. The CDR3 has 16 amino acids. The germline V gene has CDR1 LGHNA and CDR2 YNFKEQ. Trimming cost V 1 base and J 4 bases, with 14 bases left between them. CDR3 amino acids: CASSQGWREMGNTIYF. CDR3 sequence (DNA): TGTGCCAGCAGCCAAGGATGGAGGGAGATGGGAAACACCATATATTTT.

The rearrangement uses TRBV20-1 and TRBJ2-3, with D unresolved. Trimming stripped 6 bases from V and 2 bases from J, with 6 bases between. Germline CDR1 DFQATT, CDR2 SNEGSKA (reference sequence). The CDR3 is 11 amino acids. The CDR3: CSADITDTQYF. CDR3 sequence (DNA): TGCAGTGCCGACATCACAGATACGCAGTATTTT.

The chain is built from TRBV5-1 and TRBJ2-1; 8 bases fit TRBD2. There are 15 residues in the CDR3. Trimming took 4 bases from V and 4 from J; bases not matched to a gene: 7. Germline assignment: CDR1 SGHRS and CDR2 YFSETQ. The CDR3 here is CASSGGTSWYNEQFF. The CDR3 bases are TGCGCCAGCAGCGGAGGGACTAGTTGGTACAATGAGCAGTTCTTC.

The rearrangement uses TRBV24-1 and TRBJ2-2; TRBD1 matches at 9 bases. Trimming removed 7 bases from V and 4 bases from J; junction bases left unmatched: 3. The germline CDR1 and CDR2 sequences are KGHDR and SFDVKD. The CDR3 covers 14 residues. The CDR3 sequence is CATRDRGGTGELFF. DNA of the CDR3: TGTGCCACCAGGGACAGGGGTGGCACCGGGGAGCTGTTTTTT.

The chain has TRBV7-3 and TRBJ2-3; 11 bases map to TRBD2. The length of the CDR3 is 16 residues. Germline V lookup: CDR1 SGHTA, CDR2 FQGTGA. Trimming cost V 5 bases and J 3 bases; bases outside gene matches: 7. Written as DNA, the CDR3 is TGTGCCAGCAGCCCCATGGGACTAGCGGTAACAGATACGCAGTATTTT. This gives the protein CASSPMGLAVTDTQYF.

The CDR3 region is CASSLNSNRSPLHF. CDR3 sequence (DNA): TGCGCCAGCAGCTTGAATAGTAATCGTTCACCCCTCCACTTT. The chain carries TRBV5-1 and TRBJ1-6; no reliable D call. The CDR3 spans 14 residues. The V and J ends lost 1 base and 9 bases respectively, with 11 bases between them. Germline CDR1 SGHRS, CDR2 YFSETQ.

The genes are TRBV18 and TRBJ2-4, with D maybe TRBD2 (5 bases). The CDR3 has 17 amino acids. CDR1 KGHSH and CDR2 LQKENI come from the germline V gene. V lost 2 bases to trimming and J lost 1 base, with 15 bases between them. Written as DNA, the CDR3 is TGTGCCAGCTCACCAATAGAGGGTTATACGGCCAAAAACATTCAGTACTTC. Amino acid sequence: CASSPIEGYTAKNIQYF.

DNA for the CDR3: TGTGCCAGCTCACCAACCACCGGACAGTTGAACAATCAGCCCCAGCATTTT. Its translation is CASSPTTGQLNNQPQHF. The chain combines TRBV18 with TRBJ1-5, with a possible D match to TRBD1 (6 bases). The V end was cut by 2 bases, the J end by 3 bases, with 17 bases between. The CDR3 runs 17 residues. Germline values: CDR1 KGHSH, CDR2 LQKENI.

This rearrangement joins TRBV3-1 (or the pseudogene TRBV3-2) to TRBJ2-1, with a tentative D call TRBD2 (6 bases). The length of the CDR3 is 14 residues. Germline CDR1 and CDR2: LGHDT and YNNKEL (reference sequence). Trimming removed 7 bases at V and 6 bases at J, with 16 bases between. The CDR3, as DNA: TGTGCCAGCAATCAGGGAGGATATAGCAATGAGCAGTTCTTC. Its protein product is CASNQGGYSNEQFF.

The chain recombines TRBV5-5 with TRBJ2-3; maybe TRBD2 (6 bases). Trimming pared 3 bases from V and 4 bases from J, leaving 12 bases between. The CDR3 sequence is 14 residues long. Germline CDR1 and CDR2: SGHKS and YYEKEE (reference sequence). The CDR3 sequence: CASSSRTGADTQYF. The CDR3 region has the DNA TGTGCCAGCAGCTCCAGGACGGGGGCAGATACGCAGTATTTT.

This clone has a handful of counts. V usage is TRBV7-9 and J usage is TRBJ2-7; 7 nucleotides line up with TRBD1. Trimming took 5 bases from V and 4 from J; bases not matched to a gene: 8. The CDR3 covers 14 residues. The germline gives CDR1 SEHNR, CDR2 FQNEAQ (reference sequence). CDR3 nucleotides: TGTGCCAGCAGCCGAGAGGGCAGGGGGTACGAGCAGTACTTC. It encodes CASSREGRGYEQYF. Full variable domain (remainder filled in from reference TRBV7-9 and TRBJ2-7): DTGVSQNPRHKITKRGQNVTFRCDPISEHNRLYWYRQTLGQGPEFLTYFQNEAQLEKSRLLSDRFSAERPKGSFSTLEIQRTEQGDSAMYLCASSREGRGYEQYFGPGTRLTVT.

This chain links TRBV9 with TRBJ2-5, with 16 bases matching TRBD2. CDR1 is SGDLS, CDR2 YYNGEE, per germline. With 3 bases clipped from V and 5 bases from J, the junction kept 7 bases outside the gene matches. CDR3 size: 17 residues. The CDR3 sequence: CASSAGTSGGVRETQYF. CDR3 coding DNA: TGTGCCAGCAGCGCAGGGACTAGCGGGGGGGTACGCGAGACCCAGTACTTC.

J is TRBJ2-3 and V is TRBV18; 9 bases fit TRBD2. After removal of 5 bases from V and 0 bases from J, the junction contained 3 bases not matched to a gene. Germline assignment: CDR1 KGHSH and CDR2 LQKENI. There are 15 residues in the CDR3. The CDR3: CASSLLAGSTDTQYF. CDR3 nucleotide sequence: TGTGCCAGCTCATTACTAGCGGGCAGCACAGATACGCAGTATTTT.

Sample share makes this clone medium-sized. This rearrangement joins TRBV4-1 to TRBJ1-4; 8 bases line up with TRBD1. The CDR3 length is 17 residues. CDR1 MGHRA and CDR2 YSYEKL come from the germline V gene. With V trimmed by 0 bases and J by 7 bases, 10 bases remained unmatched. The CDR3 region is CASSQDVPGTGGEKLFF. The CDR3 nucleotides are TGCGCCAGCAGCCAAGATGTACCCGGGACAGGCGGTGAAAAACTGTTTTTT.

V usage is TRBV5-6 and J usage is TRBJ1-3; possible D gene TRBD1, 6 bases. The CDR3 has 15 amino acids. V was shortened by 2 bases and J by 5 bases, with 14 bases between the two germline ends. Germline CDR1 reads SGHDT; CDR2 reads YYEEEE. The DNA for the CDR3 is TGTGCCAGCAGCTTATCCGGGACAATCAGAAACACCATATATTTT. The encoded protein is CASSLSGTIRNTIYF.

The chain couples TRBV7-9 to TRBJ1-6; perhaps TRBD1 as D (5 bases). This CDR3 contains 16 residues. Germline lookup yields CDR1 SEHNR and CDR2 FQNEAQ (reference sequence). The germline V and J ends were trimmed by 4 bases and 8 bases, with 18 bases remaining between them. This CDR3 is CASSYTSGWGDSPLHF. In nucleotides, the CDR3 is TGTGCCAGCAGCTATACGTCGGGATGGGGGGATTCACCCCTCCACTTT.

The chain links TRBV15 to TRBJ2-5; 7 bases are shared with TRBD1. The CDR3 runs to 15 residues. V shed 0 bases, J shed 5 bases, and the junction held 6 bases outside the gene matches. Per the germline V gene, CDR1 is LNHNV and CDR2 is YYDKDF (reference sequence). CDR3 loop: CATSRDRDRDETQYF. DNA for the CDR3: TGTGCCACCAGCAGAGATCGTGACAGGGACGAGACCCAGTACTTC.

CDR3 sequence (DNA): TGTGCCAGCGCCTTAGCGGGGGGGAGCACAGATACGCAGTATTTT. This sequence encodes CASALAGGSTDTQYF. The V gene is TRBV2, the J gene TRBJ2-3, with 11 bases matching TRBD2. CDR3 length equals 15 residues. Losses at the gene ends were 8 bases for V and 0 bases for J; bases not matched to a gene: 4. The germline V gene encodes CDR1 SNHLY and CDR2 FYNNEI.

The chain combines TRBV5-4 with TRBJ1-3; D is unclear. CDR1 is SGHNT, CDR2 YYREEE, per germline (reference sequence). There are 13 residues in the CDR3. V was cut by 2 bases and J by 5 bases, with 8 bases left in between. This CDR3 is CASSFNERNTIYF. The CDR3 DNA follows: TGTGCCAGCAGCTTTAATGAGAGAAACACCATATATTTT.

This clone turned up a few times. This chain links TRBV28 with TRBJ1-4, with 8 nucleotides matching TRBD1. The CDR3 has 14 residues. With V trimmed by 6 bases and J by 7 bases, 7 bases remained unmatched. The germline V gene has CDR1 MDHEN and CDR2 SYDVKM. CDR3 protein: CASRRGTGLEKLFF. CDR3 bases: TGTGCCAGCAGGAGGGGGACAGGACTTGAAAAACTGTTTTTT. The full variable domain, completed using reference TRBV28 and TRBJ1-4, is DVKVTQSSRYLVKRTGEKVFLECVQDMDHENMFWYRQDPGLGLRLIYFSYDVKMKEKGDIPEGYSVSREKKERFSLILESASTNQTSMYLCASRRGTGLEKLFFGSGTQLSVL.

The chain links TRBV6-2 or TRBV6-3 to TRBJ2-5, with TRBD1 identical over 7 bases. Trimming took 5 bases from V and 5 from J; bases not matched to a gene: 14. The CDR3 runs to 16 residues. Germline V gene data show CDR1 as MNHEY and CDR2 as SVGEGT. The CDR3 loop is CASSRRDRAIYETQYF. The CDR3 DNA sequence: TGTGCCAGCAGTCGCCGCGACAGGGCCATTTATGAGACCCAGTACTTC.

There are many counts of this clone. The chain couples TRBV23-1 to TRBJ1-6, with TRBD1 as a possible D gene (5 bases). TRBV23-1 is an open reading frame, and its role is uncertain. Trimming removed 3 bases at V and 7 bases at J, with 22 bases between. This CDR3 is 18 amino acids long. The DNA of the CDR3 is TGCGCCAGCAGTCATTCGGGACTGACCCAAAAGGGGAATTCACCCCTCCACTTT. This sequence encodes CASSHSGLTQKGNSPLHF.

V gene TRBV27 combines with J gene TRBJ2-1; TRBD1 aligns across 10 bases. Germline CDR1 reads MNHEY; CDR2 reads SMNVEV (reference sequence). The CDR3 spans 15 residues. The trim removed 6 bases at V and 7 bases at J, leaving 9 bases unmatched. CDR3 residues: CASRAGGQGKNEQFF. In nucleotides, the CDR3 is TGTGCCAGCAGGGCCGGGGGACAGGGGAAAAATGAGCAGTTCTTC.

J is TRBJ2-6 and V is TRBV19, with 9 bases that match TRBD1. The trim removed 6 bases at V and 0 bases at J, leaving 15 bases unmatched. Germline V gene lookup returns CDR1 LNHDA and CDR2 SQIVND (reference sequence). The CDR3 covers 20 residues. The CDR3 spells CASRPERGGQGSSGANVLTF. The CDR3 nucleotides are TGTGCCAGTAGACCCGAACGAGGGGGACAGGGCTCCTCTGGGGCCAACGTCCTGACTTTC.

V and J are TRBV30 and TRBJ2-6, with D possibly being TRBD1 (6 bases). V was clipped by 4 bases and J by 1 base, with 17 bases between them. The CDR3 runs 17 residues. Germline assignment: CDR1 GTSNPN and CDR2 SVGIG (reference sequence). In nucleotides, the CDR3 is TGTGCCTGGATTGGCCAGGGGATTTGGTCTGGGGCCAACGTCCTGACTTTC. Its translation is CAWIGQGIWSGANVLTF.

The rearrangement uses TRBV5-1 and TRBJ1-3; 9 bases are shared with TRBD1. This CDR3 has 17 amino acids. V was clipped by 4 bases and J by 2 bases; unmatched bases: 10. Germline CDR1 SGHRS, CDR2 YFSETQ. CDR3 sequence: CASSPMTTGGTGNTIYF. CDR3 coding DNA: TGCGCCAGCAGCCCGATGACGACAGGGGGGACTGGAAACACCATATATTTT.

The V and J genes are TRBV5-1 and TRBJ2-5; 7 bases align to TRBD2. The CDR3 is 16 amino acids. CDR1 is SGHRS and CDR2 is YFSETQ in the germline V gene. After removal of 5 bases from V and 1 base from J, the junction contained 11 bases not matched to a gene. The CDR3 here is CASRSLTSSGQETQYF. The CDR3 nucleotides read TGCGCCAGCAGGTCCTTGACTAGCTCGGGCCAAGAGACCCAGTACTTC.

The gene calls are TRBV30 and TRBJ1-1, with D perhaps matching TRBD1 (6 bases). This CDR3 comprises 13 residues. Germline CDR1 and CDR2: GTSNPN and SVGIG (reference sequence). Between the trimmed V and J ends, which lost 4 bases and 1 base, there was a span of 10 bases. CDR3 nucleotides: TGTGCCTGGACCGCGACAGGGAACACTGAAGCTTTCTTT. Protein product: CAWTATGNTEAFF.

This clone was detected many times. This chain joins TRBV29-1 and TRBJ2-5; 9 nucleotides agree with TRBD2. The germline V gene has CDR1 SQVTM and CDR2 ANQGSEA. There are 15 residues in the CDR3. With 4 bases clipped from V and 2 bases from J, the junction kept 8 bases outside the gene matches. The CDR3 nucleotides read TGCAGCGTTGTTGGGCTAGCGGGGTCTCAAGAGACCCAGTACTTC. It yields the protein CSVVGLAGSQETQYF.

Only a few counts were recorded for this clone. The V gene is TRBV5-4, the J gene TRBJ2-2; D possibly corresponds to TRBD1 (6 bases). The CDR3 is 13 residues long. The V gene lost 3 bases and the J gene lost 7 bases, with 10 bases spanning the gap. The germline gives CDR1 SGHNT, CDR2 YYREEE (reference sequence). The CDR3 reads CASSSTGFGELFF. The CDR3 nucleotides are TGTGCCAGCAGCTCCACAGGGTTCGGGGAGCTGTTTTTT.